This TCR beta chain was observed in a study of T cell responses to AZD1222 COVID-19 vaccine. The V segment lost 4 bases and the J segment 5 bases; nucleotides outside the gene matches: 13. The CDR3 runs 16 residues. The germline gives CDR1 SGHNT, CDR2 YYREEE (reference sequence). The assay was immunoSEQ multiplex PCR, and TCRdb's table has in-frame clones only and misses some. The sample carries roughly 160,000 clones, about nine tenths recorded once. This TCR was recovered from an adult in good health. This rearrangement joins TRBV5-4 to TRBJ2-7, with 9 bases that match TRBD1. This material consisted of peripheral blood, taken on day 0 of AZD1222 vaccination. This CDR3 is CASSLSPGTGPHEQYF. In DNA form, the CDR3 reads TGTGCCAGCAGCCTATCTCCCGGGACAGGGCCCCACGAGCAGTACTTC. Full variable domain (rest looked up from reference TRBV5-4 and TRBJ2-7): ETGVTQSPTHLIKTRGQQVTLRCSSQSGHNTVSWYQQALGQGPQFIFQYYREEENGRGNFPPRFSGLQFPNYSSELNVNALELDDSALYLCASSLSPGTGPHEQYFGPGTRLTVT.